This is a list of T cell receptor beta chains from one sample in a study of blood T cells in healthy people across ages. TCRdb itself ran the 5' RACE reads through MiXCR, one entry per CDR3 protein. The sample includes some 790,000 distinct CDR3 sequences, more than 25% of them seen just once. The sequenced sample was blood. The receptors originated from a woman at least 80 years old in good health. Each CDR3 is given with its conserved first and last residue. A D gene is named only where the DNA matches it firmly. A clone size is listed for some rows: how often the clone was seen (once, few, many), or a class if it is expanded.

j_gene | abundance | d_gene | v_gene | CDR3aa | CDR3nt
TRBJ2-7 | many | - | TRBV20-1 | CSARDLGLRYEQYF | TGCAGTGCTAGAGATCTGGGTCTTCGCTACGAGCAGTACTTC
TRBJ1-2 | many | - | TRBV4-3 | CASSQDMDYGYTF | TGCGCCAGCAGCCAAGATATGGACTATGGCTACACCTTC
TRBJ2-1 | once | TRBD2 | TRBV20-1 | CSARDGGSGSYNEQFF | TGCAGTGCTAGAGATGGCGGGAGTGGATCCTACAATGAGCAGTTCTTC
TRBJ2-2 | few | - | TRBV29-1 | CSVELKNTGELFF | TGCAGCGTTGAATTGAAGAACACCGGGGAGCTGTTTTTT
TRBJ2-1 | many | TRBD2 | TRBV7-2 | CASSFFAAGENEQFF | TGTGCCAGCAGCTTCTTCGCTGCGGGGGAGAATGAGCAGTTCTTC
TRBJ1-4 | few | - | TRBV7-9 | CASSLARGTLYEKLFF | TGTGCCAGCAGCTTAGCGAGAGGGACTTTGTATGAAAAACTGTTTTTT
TRBJ1-6 | - | TRBD1 | TRBV7-9 | CASRSPGTANSPLHF | TGTGCCAGCAGAAGCCCCGGGACAGCTAATTCACCCCTCCACTTT
TRBJ2-3 | - | TRBD1 | TRBV7-2 | CASSPGTGGSTDTQYF | TGTGCCAGCAGCCCCGGGACAGGGGGATCCACAGATACGCAGTATTTT
TRBJ2-2 | - | TRBD2 | TRBV4-1 | CASSQDSSGGNTGELFF | TGCGCCAGCAGCCAAGACTCTAGCGGGGGAAACACCGGGGAGCTGTTTTTT
TRBJ2-1 | - | - | TRBV18 | CASSTDGGRGGTQFF | TGTGCCAGCTCAACTGACGGGGGCCGAGGAGGGACCCAGTTCTTC
TRBJ1-1 | - | - | TRBV7-2 | CASSLAPQGSGDTVAFF | TGTGCCAGCAGCTTAGCCCCCCAGGGCTCCGGGGACACTGTAGCTTTCTTT
TRBJ2-2 | - | TRBD2 | TRBV20-1 | CSARDAGTINTGELFF | TGCAGTGCTAGAGATGCCGGGACTATAAACACCGGGGAGCTGTTTTTT
TRBJ2-1 | many | - | TRBV5-1 | CASSLFTASSYNEQFF | TGCGCCAGCAGCTTGTTCACAGCCAGCTCCTACAATGAGCAGTTCTTC
TRBJ2-3 | many | - | TRBV6-1 | CASTRPADTQYF | TGTGCCAGCACTCGCCCCGCAGATACGCAGTATTTT
TRBJ2-2 | - | TRBD2 | TRBV28 | CASSLGTSGPGELFF | TGTGCCAGCAGTTTAGGGACTAGCGGACCCGGGGAGCTGTTTTTT
TRBJ2-1 | - | - | TRBV7-2 | CASSLSFQGGNEQFF | TGTGCCAGCAGCTTATCTTTCCAGGGCGGGAATGAGCAGTTCTTC
TRBJ2-1 | - | TRBD2 | TRBV14 | CAGSLLLAGGLTEQFF | TGTGCCGGCAGCCTGCTACTAGCGGGGGGGCTTACTGAGCAGTTCTTC
TRBJ1-1 | - | - | TRBV6-2/TRBV6-3 | CASSYYSGSVNTEAFF | TGTGCCAGCAGTTACTACTCCGGGTCGGTGAACACTGAAGCTTTCTTT
TRBJ2-7 | few | - | TRBV20-1 | CSVRGVDNEQYF | TGCAGTGTTAGGGGGGTCGACAATGAGCAGTACTTC
TRBJ2-1 | - | - | TRBV6-2/TRBV6-3 | CASSPHPGIYNEQFF | TGTGCCAGCAGTCCCCATCCCGGGATCTACAATGAGCAGTTCTTC
TRBJ1-5 | - | - | TRBV27 | CASSSGSQPQHF | TGTGCCAGCAGTTCCGGGAGTCAGCCCCAGCATTTT
TRBJ2-3 | - | TRBD2 | TRBV12-3/TRBV12-4 | CASSLEIAGGRTDTRYF | TGTGCCAGCAGTTTAGAGATCGCGGGGGGGAGAACAGATACGCGGTATTTT
TRBJ1-2 | few | - | TRBV18 | CASSPEEGTGYGYTF | TGTGCCAGCTCACCGGAAGAGGGGACGGGGTATGGCTACACCTTC
TRBJ2-7 | - | TRBD2 | TRBV6-1 | CASTRLAGPSYEQYF | TGTGCCAGCACCCGACTAGCGGGGCCTTCCTACGAGCAGTACTTC
TRBJ2-5 | many | TRBD1 | TRBV20-1 | CSAISGTGGVETQYF | TGCAGTGCTATATCCGGGACAGGGGGCGTAGAGACCCAGTACTTC
TRBJ2-3 | many | TRBD2 | TRBV25-1 | CASASSGGRTDTQYF | TGTGCCAGCGCGTCTAGCGGGGGCCGCACAGATACGCAGTATTTT
TRBJ1-2 | many | - | TRBV12-3/TRBV12-4 | CASSGPTGFDGYTF | TGTGCCAGCAGTGGCCCGACGGGTTTCGATGGCTACACCTTC
TRBJ2-5 | - | - | TRBV6-1 | CASSPGAVWGTQYF | TGTGCCAGCAGTCCTGGGGCAGTTTGGGGGACCCAGTACTTC
TRBJ1-1 | few | - | TRBV7-9 | CASSLFGDMRTEAFF | TGTGCCAGCAGCTTATTCGGCGACATGCGCACTGAAGCTTTCTTT
TRBJ2-3 | - | - | TRBV3-1 | CASSQGGGPRTDTQYF | TGTGCCAGCAGCCAAGGGGGGGGCCCGCGCACAGACACGCAGTATTTT
TRBJ1-4 | - | - | TRBV7-2 | CASSTGFGEKLFF | TGTGCCAGCAGCACGGGTTTCGGTGAAAAACTGTTTTTT
TRBJ2-2 | - | - | TRBV7-9 | CASSFAGSTGELFF | TGTGCCAGCAGCTTTGCCGGGAGCACCGGGGAGCTGTTTTTT
TRBJ2-6 | many | - | TRBV5-1 | CASSPRTVVVSGANVLTF | TGCGCCAGCAGCCCCAGGACAGTAGTCGTCTCTGGGGCCAACGTCCTGACTTTC
TRBJ1-4 | - | TRBD1 | TRBV2 | CASSSRTGPSGKLFF | TGTGCCAGCAGTTCCCGGACAGGGCCGAGCGGAAAACTGTTTTTT
TRBJ2-3 | many | - | TRBV20-1 | CSARARGRPGDTQYF | TGCAGTGCTAGAGCCCGGGGGAGACCGGGAGATACGCAGTATTTT
TRBJ2-5 | - | TRBD1 | TRBV7-2 | CASSRQGSRRETQYF | TGTGCCAGCAGCCGACAGGGGTCCCGCCGGGAGACCCAGTACTTC
TRBJ1-3 | once | - | TRBV11-2 | CASSLQQTGNTIYF | TGTGCCAGCAGCTTACAACAGACTGGAAACACCATATATTTT
TRBJ2-1 | - | TRBD1 | TRBV14 | CASSQRTTGGSQFF | TGTGCCAGCAGCCAGAGAACTACAGGGGGGAGTCAGTTCTTC
TRBJ1-6 | few | - | TRBV7-9 | CASSRDTPQALHF | TGTGCCAGCAGCAGGGATACACCTCAAGCCCTCCACTTT
TRBJ2-3 | - | TRBD1 | TRBV12-3/TRBV12-4 | CASSLGQGAEDTQYF | TGTGCCAGCAGCCTGGGACAGGGGGCGGAAGATACGCAGTATTTT
TRBJ2-7 | - | - | TRBV29-1 | CSVGDLGDEQYF | TGCAGCGTTGGGGACCTTGGCGACGAGCAGTACTTC
TRBJ1-1 | - | - | TRBV7-6 | CASSRTTATEAFF | TGTGCCAGCAGCCGGACAACGGCCACTGAAGCTTTCTTT
TRBJ2-7 | many | TRBD2 | TRBV6-2/TRBV6-3 | CASKRAGGGYEQYF | TGTGCCAGCAAGAGAGCGGGGGGCGGCTACGAGCAGTACTTC
TRBJ2-3 | - | - | TRBV7-2 | CASSLAMSRVDTQYF | TGTGCCAGCAGCTTAGCCATGTCACGCGTAGATACGCAGTATTTT
TRBJ1-4 | - | - | TRBV14 | CASSQPGEKRFF | TGTGCCAGCAGCCAACCAGGGGAAAAACGGTTTTTT
TRBJ2-1 | - | TRBD1 | TRBV3-1 | CASSQTPSTGQGADEQFF | TGTGCCAGCAGCCAAACCCCAAGTACGGGACAGGGGGCCGATGAGCAGTTCTTC
TRBJ1-1 | few | - | TRBV3-1 | CASSRAASNTEAFF | TGTGCCAGCAGCCGTGCCGCTTCCAACACTGAAGCTTTCTTT
TRBJ1-6 | many | - | TRBV4-3 | CASSQGSRVLSPLHF | TGCGCCAGCAGCCAAGGCTCCAGGGTGCTTTCACCCCTCCACTTT
TRBJ1-4 | few | - | TRBV6-6 | CASSYWEGVGEEKLFF | TGTGCCAGCAGTTACTGGGAGGGGGTGGGAGAAGAAAAACTGTTTTTT
TRBJ2-1 | many | TRBD2 | TRBV5-6 | CASSLRRGVTVLPNEQFF | TGTGCCAGCAGCTTGAGGCGGGGGGTTACGGTTCTCCCCAATGAGCAGTTCTTC
TRBJ1-1 | - | - | TRBV11-3 | CASSFGYAGTEAFF | TGTGCCAGCAGCTTCGGGTATGCGGGGACTGAAGCTTTCTTT
TRBJ2-7 | - | - | TRBV11-2 | CASSFSYNEQYF | TGTGCCAGCAGCTTTTCCTACAATGAGCAGTACTTC
TRBJ1-5 | many | - | TRBV12-3/TRBV12-4 | CASSRGGLNQPQHF | TGTGCCAGCAGCCGTGGGGGATTGAATCAGCCCCAGCATTTT
TRBJ2-5 | - | TRBD2 | TRBV20-1 | CSASPELAGTWQYF | TGCAGTGCTAGCCCTGAACTAGCGGGGACGTGGCAGTACTTC
TRBJ2-3 | - | - | TRBV7-2 | CASSLGQAGDTRYF | TGTGCCAGCAGCTTAGGGCAGGCCGGAGATACGCGGTATTTT
TRBJ2-5 | - | - | TRBV7-9 | CASSLQTSGQETQYF | TGTGCCAGCAGCCTCCAGACCTCAGGGCAAGAGACCCAGTACTTC
TRBJ1-1 | few | - | TRBV4-1 | CASSQRTGEAFF | TGCGCCAGCAGCCAGAGAACAGGGGAAGCTTTCTTT
TRBJ2-5 | many | - | TRBV12-3/TRBV12-4 | CASSPSTVSSETQYF | TGTGCCAGCAGCCCTTCGACAGTCTCCAGCGAGACCCAGTACTTC
TRBJ2-3 | many | - | TRBV3-1 | CASSRGAEIDTQYF | TGTGCCAGCAGCCGGGGAGCGGAGATAGATACGCAGTATTTT
TRBJ1-5 | - | - | TRBV12-3/TRBV12-4 | CASRLQGSNQPQHF | TGTGCCAGCAGGCTACAGGGTTCCAATCAGCCCCAGCATTTT